One sample yielded the 16 T cell receptor beta chains listed below, sequenced in a study of blood T cell repertoires in COVID-19. Assay: immunoSEQ multiplex PCR; the TCRdb copy retains only in-frame clones and omits some. The table records 170,000 or so clones, around nine tenths of them present only once. Material for sequencing was peripheral blood. These TCRs come from a woman under 30 who had recovered from COVID-19.

This clone was seen more than once but under ten times. For the CDR3, the DNA is TGTGCCAGCTCCTCTTTTCCAGATACGCAGTATTTT. It translates to CASSSFPDTQYF. V is TRBV2 and J is TRBJ2-3; D is uncertain. Trimming shortened V by 8 bases and J by 4 bases, and 10 bases separated the two germline ends. Germline V gene data show CDR1 as SNHLY and CDR2 as FYNNEI. This CDR3 is 12 amino acids long.

This rearrangement joins TRBV5-1 to TRBJ2-3; 10 nucleotides line up with TRBD2. CDR3 length: 17 amino acids. Germline CDR1 is SGHRS and CDR2 is YFSETQ. V trimming: 0 bases; J trimming: 1 base; junction bases outside the gene matches: 5. The CDR3 is CASSLALAGVGTDTQYF. For the CDR3, the DNA is TGCGCCAGCAGCTTGGCCCTAGCGGGAGTGGGCACAGATACGCAGTATTTT. Using reference TRBV5-1 and TRBJ2-3 for the parts outside the CDR3, the full variable domain is KAGVTQTPRYLIKTRGQQVTLSCSPISGHRSVSWYQQTPGQGLQFLFEYFSETQRNKGNFPGRFSGRQFSNSRSEMNVSTLELGDSALYLCASSLALAGVGTDTQYFGPGTRLTVL.

The genes are TRBV10-3 and TRBJ1-5; 8 nucleotides agree with TRBD1. The trim removed 6 bases at V and 4 bases at J, leaving 5 bases unmatched. Germline V gene lookup returns CDR1 ENHRY and CDR2 SYGVKD. The CDR3 covers 14 residues. The CDR3 loop reads CAISGTGGNQPQHF. The CDR3 DNA reads TGTGCCATCAGCGGGACAGGTGGAAATCAGCCCCAGCATTTT.

This clone has just a few counts. The chain uses TRBV6-2 or TRBV6-3 and TRBJ1-1; maybe TRBD1 (6 bases). Germline CDR1 and CDR2: MNHEY and SVGEGT. Trimming shortened V by 2 bases and J by 5 bases, and 9 bases separated the two germline ends. The CDR3 loop spans 13 amino acids. This chain's CDR3 is CASSYGGLTEAFF. For the CDR3, the DNA is TGTGCCAGCAGTTACGGGGGCCTGACTGAAGCTTTCTTT.

CDR3: CASSLGPTAGGQWGEQFF. The DNA for the CDR3 is TGCGCCAGCAGCTTGGGCCCAACAGCGGGGGGCCAATGGGGTGAGCAGTTCTTC. This chain links TRBV5-1 with TRBJ2-1; 9 positions agree with TRBD2. The CDR3 sequence is 18 residues long. The junction had 16 bases not matched to a gene; V was cut back by 0 bases and J by 9 bases. Germline lookup yields CDR1 SGHRS and CDR2 YFSETQ.

The table lists this clone with a count of one. The chain joins TRBV7-6 to TRBJ1-3; no reliable D call. With 5 bases removed from V and 0 bases from J, the gap between germline ends came to 20 bases. This CDR3 is 18 amino acids long. Per the germline V gene, CDR1 is SGHVS and CDR2 is FNYEAQ. The CDR3 is CASSAGGPREVSGNTIYF. The CDR3 DNA reads as TGTGCCAGCAGCGCCGGCGGGCCAAGGGAAGTCTCTGGAAACACCATATATTTT.

The rearrangement joins TRBV12-3 or TRBV12-4 to TRBJ1-4; D not certain. The CDR3 sequence is 12 residues long. Between the trimmed V and J ends, which lost 7 bases and 8 bases, there was a span of 11 bases. Here the CDR3 reads CASTTYREKLFF. DNA for the CDR3: TGTGCCAGCACCACCTACCGGGAAAAACTGTTTTTT.

V gene TRBV6-1 combines with J gene TRBJ2-7; D possibly corresponds to TRBD1 (6 bases). In germline, CDR1 is MNHNS, CDR2 SASEGT. The CDR3 is made up of 12 amino acids. V was trimmed by 4 bases and J by 6 bases, leaving 10 bases between them. The CDR3 DNA sequence: TGTGCCAGCAGTGCCAACAGGGTCGAGCAGTACTTC. Translated: CASSANRVEQYF.

The rearrangement links TRBV19 to TRBJ2-1; 9 nucleotides line up with TRBD1. This CDR3 has 16 amino acids. Per germline, CDR1 LNHDA and CDR2 SQIVND (reference sequence). With 2 bases clipped from V and 4 bases from J, the junction kept 6 bases outside the gene matches. CDR3 protein: CASSIFAQGAYNEQFF. The CDR3 DNA reads TGTGCCAGTAGTATATTTGCACAGGGGGCTTACAATGAGCAGTTCTTC.

This chain connects TRBV6-5 to TRBJ1-2; the D gene is possibly TRBD1 (5 bases). This CDR3 spans 13 amino acids. Germline CDR1 reads MNHEY; CDR2 reads SVGAGI. The V and J ends lost 3 bases and 8 bases respectively, with 13 bases between them. CDR3 residues: CASSYTQEGGYTF. The CDR3 region has the DNA TGTGCCAGCAGTTATACACAGGAGGGAGGCTACACCTTC.

The chain combines TRBV6-2 or TRBV6-3 with TRBJ1-2; D uncertain. Germline values: CDR1 MNHEY, CDR2 SVGEGT. This CDR3 is built from 13 residues. Trimming left V 5 bases short and J 5 bases short, with 12 bases between. This chain's CDR3 is CASSLQVPYGYTF. CDR3 bases: TGTGCCAGCAGTCTGCAGGTACCTTATGGCTACACCTTC.

On this clone itself: Because the CDR3's place on the DNA is in doubt, the DNA is left out and the CDR3 is given as listed by TCRdb. The gene calls are TRBV27 and TRBJ2-1; the D segment call TRBD2 is taken from the table without a DNA check. The CDR3 extends over 13 residues, inclusive of both ends. Germline CDR1 is MNHEY and CDR2 is SMNVEV (reference sequence). The CDR3 reads CASSSSGGLEQFF.

The rearrangement links TRBV12-3 or TRBV12-4 to TRBJ1-1; no definite D call. This CDR3 contains 12 residues. The ends were cut back, 3 bases at V and 4 bases at J, with 6 bases in the middle. CDR3 loop: CASSFFGTEAFF. The CDR3 nucleotides read TGTGCCAGCAGTTTTTTCGGCACTGAAGCTTTCTTT.

V usage is TRBV28 and J usage is TRBJ1-2, with D perhaps matching TRBD1 (5 bases). Trimming removed 3 bases at V and 2 bases at J, with 10 bases between. The CDR3 runs 14 residues. The germline V gene has CDR1 MDHEN and CDR2 SYDVKM. CDR3 coding DNA: TGTGCCAGCAGTTTCGCAGGGAGGAACTATGGCTACACCTTC. It codes for CASSFAGRNYGYTF.

The V call is TRBV7-9, the J call TRBJ2-3; 14 bases agree with TRBD2. Losses at the gene ends were 5 bases for V and 0 bases for J; bases not matched to a gene: 13. Per the germline V gene, CDR1 is SEHNR and CDR2 is FQNEAQ (reference sequence). CDR3 size: 20 residues. Here the CDR3 reads CASSTPSKTSGRASTDTQYF. Written as DNA, the CDR3 is TGTGCCAGCAGCACCCCCAGCAAGACTAGCGGGAGGGCCAGCACAGATACGCAGTATTTT.

V and J are TRBV19 and TRBJ2-2; TRBD1 matches at 9 bases. Trimming cost V 7 bases and J 9 bases; bases outside gene matches: 12. This CDR3 region has 15 residues. Germline CDR1 is LNHDA and CDR2 is SQIVND (reference sequence). The CDR3 DNA is TGTGCCAGTACCGGGCGACAGGGGGGGACCCGGGAGCTGTTTTTT. It encodes CASTGRQGGTRELFF. Combining the CDR3 with reference TRBV19 and TRBJ2-2 gives the whole variable domain DGGITQSPKYLFRKEGQNVTLSCEQNLNHDAMYWYRQDPGQGLRLIYYSQIVNDFQKGDIAEGYSVSREKKESFPLTVTSAQKNPTAFYLCASTGRQGGTRELFFGEGSRLTVL.